This TCR beta chain came from a study of control samples from healthy donors and cancer patients. CDR1 and CDR2 (germline): LNHDA, SQIVND (reference sequence). Trimming left V 5 bases short and J 2 bases short, with 7 bases between. This CDR3 is 14 amino acids long. Sequencing used immunoSEQ multiplex PCR; TCRdb keeps in-frame clones, though not all of them. The sample carries about 85,000 clones, under 90% recorded once. This chain links TRBV19 with TRBJ2-6, with a tentative D call TRBD1 (6 bases). Sequenced material: blood. This receptor was identified in a man in his fifties in good health. This CDR3 is CASSDRTGANVLTF. The DNA of the CDR3 is TGTGCCAGTAGTGACAGGACTGGGGCCAACGTCCTGACTTTC. Full variable domain (rest looked up from reference TRBV19 and TRBJ2-6): DGGITQSPKYLFRKEGQNVTLSCEQNLNHDAMYWYRQDPGQGLRLIYYSQIVNDFQKGDIAEGYSVSREKKESFPLTVTSAQKNPTAFYLCASSDRTGANVLTFGAGSRLTVL.